This T cell receptor beta chain was identified in a study of blood T cell repertoires in COVID-19. The overall study: COVID-19 samples, acute and convalescent, were from the United States, Italy and Spain. From T cells, B-cell-depleted T cells, or PBMCs came the material, which was cDNA or gDNA.

Authors' methods: How many nucleated cells were present was estimated from reference gene primer amplification. Generated by immunoSEQ multiplex PCR, the TCRdb table keeps only in-frame clones and is missing some. V and J calls and clone size are given by that table; D and trimming were obtained from the DNA. The sample consists of 250,000 to 350,000 clones, approximately 85% of them appearing once. There are 11 residues in the CDR3. Germline CDR1 DFQATT, CDR2 SNEGSKA (reference sequence). Trimming cost V 6 bases and J 8 bases; bases outside gene matches: 6. The sample comprised peripheral blood. This sequence originates from a woman in her 50s with acute or convalescent COVID-19. The chain links TRBV20-1 to TRBJ1-2; TRBD1 matches 7 bases. The CDR3 region is CSAATGDGYTF. Here the CDR3 DNA reads TGCAGTGCGGCCACAGGGGACGGCTACACCTTC.